This TCR beta chain is drawn from a study of blood T cells in healthy people across ages. The CDR3 loop spans 15 amino acids. The ends were cut back, 3 bases at V and 7 bases at J, with 18 bases in the middle. CDR1 and CDR2 (germline): ENHRY, SYGVKD. With a J-beta primer mix and a sample-barcoded 5' primer, a second PCR ran 7 to 11 cycles. In TCRdb, the 5' RACE reads were re-called with MiXCR into one record per CDR3 protein. The sample holds around 800,000 distinct CDR3 sequences, 44% seen once. Points from the study as a whole: Bulk PBMC profiling left naive and antigen-experienced comparisons inconclusive.

Worth noting for this clonotype: The antigen is undetermined.

The source is a man in his fifties or sixties in good health. Sequenced material: blood. The rearrangement links TRBV10-3 to TRBJ1-2; D call uncertain. The CDR3: CAISDTGPSATGYTF. The CDR3 nucleotides are TGTGCCATCAGTGATACCGGGCCCTCAGCGACTGGCTACACCTTC.